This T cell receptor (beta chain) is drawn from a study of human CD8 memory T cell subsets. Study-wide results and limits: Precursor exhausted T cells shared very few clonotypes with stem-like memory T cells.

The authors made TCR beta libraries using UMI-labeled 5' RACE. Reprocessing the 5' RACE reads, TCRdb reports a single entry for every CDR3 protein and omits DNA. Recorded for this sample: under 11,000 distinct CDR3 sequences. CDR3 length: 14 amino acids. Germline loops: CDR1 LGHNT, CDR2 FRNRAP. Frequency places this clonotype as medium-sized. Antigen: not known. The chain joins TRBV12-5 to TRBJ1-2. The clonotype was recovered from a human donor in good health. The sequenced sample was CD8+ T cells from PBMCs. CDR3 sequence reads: CASGLGTGYYGYTF.